The 29 T cell receptor beta chains below all came from one sample that was sequenced in a study of T-cell memory formation after mild COVID-19. MiXCR, run by TCRdb on the 5' RACE reads, gives a single entry per CDR3 protein. The repertoire holds about 610,000 distinct CDR3 sequences, with 15% to 20% as singletons. The sample was PBMCs or a T cell subset sorted from them (not recorded which). Every receptor here comes from an adult woman who had mild COVID-19 (a few samples of this study predate the infection). Cell type and time point are not known.

This chain uses TRBV6-5 with TRBJ2-1; no clear D. V was pared by 4 bases and J by 6 bases, with 13 bases between. Germline V CDR1 and CDR2: MNHEY, SVGAGI. The CDR3 covers 14 residues. CDR3: CASSSQNPLNEQFF. The CDR3 DNA follows: TGTGCCAGCAGTTCTCAGAATCCCCTCAATGAGCAGTTCTTC.

This clonotype showed up just a few times. The chain combines TRBV12-3 or TRBV12-4 with TRBJ2-2; D unclear. The CDR3 has 15 amino acids. Trimming pared 5 bases from V and 2 bases from J, leaving 12 bases between. CDR3 coding DNA: TGTGCCAGCAGTCGCCGGGCTCCAAACACCGGGGAGCTGTTTTTT. This codes for CASSRRAPNTGELFF.

This chain uses TRBV12-3 or TRBV12-4 with TRBJ2-7; 8 nucleotides align to TRBD2. There are 13 residues in the CDR3. J was trimmed by 7 bases and V by 0 bases; bases with no gene match: 2. The CDR3 loop reads CASSLAGTSEQYF. The DNA for the CDR3 is TGTGCCAGCAGTTTAGCAGGGACTAGTGAGCAGTACTTC.

The chain carries TRBV7-2 and TRBJ2-7; TRBD1 agrees at 8 bases. The CDR3 has 15 residues. CDR1 SGHTA and CDR2 FQGNSA come from the germline V gene. V was pared by 1 base and J by 4 bases, with 6 bases of the junction left unmatched. This CDR3 reads CASSLDAGGSYEQYF. CDR3 nucleotides: TGTGCCAGCAGCTTAGATGCAGGGGGCTCTTACGAGCAGTACTTC.

This clonotype was counted many times. One junction end does not reproduce the germline sequence, and a read error may be involved. The V call is TRBV4-2, the J call TRBJ1-1; perhaps TRBD1 as D (6 bases). The germline V gene has CDR1 LGHNA and CDR2 YNFKEQ. The CDR3 spans 14 residues. CDR3 nucleotide sequence: TGTGCCAGCAGCCAGGAGGGGGTGAAAACTGAAGCTTTCTTT. Amino acid sequence: CASSQEGVKTEAFF.

The rearrangement joins TRBV28 to TRBJ2-4; 14 positions agree with TRBD2. The germline gives CDR1 MDHEN, CDR2 SYDVKM. The CDR3 has 22 residues. Germline trimming cut 3 bases from V and 0 bases from J; bases unmatched to any gene: 16. The CDR3, as DNA: TGTGCCAGCAGTTTTAAACCTGGACTAGCGGGAGGCCCTACACTAGCCAAAAACATTCAGTACTTC. Protein: CASSFKPGLAGGPTLAKNIQYF.

Written as DNA, the CDR3 is TGCGCCAGCAGCCCTACACCGACATTGACCTACGAGCAGTACTTC. Translation gives CASSPTPTLTYEQYF. The V and J genes are TRBV4-1 and TRBJ2-7; D gene ambiguous. This CDR3 comprises 15 residues. Germline values: CDR1 MGHRA, CDR2 YSYEKL. Trimming cost V 4 bases and J 2 bases, with 15 bases left between them.

This clonotype was counted between two and nine times. The chain links TRBV15 to TRBJ2-1; 15 nucleotides match TRBD2. CDR3 size: 19 residues. Germline V gene lookup returns CDR1 LNHNV and CDR2 YYDKDF (reference sequence). V lost 4 bases, J lost 3 bases, and 10 bases stayed unmatched. The CDR3 nucleotides read TGTGCCACCAGCACCAGGACTAGCGGGAGGGCCAGGAGCTACAATGAGCAGTTCTTC. This translates into CATSTRTSGRARSYNEQFF.

The rearrangement uses TRBV30 and TRBJ1-1; D ambiguous. V was trimmed by 1 base and J by 0 bases, leaving 12 bases between them. CDR1 is GTSNPN and CDR2 is SVGIG in the germline V gene (reference sequence). This CDR3 contains 15 residues. CDR3 nucleotide sequence: TGTGCCTGGAGTGCCAGTCGAGCCATGAACACTGAAGCTTTCTTT. Protein product: CAWSASRAMNTEAFF.

The CDR3 bases are TGTGCCAGCAGGGAAAGGGGGACTAACACTGAAGCTTTCTTT. It specifies CASRERGTNTEAFF. The chain joins TRBV7-2 to TRBJ1-1; maybe TRBD1 (6 bases). V shed 6 bases and J shed 2 bases, with 13 bases lying between them. The V gene's germline CDR1 is SGHTA and CDR2 FQGNSA. The CDR3 is 14 residues long. Filled out from reference TRBV7-2 and TRBJ1-1, the complete variable domain reads GAGVSQSPSNKVTEKGKDVELRCDPISGHTALYWYRQSLGQGLEFLIYFQGNSAPDKSGLPSDRFSAERTGGSVSTLTIQRTQQEDSAVYLCASRERGTNTEAFFGQGTRLTVV.

The V call is TRBV19, the J call TRBJ2-3; 9 bases align to TRBD2. With V trimmed by 5 bases and J by 3 bases, 9 bases remained unmatched. The CDR3 runs 16 residues. Germline V gene lookup returns CDR1 LNHDA and CDR2 SQIVND (reference sequence). CDR3 bases: TGTGCCAGTAGTGATAGCGGGAGTTTCCGGACAGATACGCAGTATTTT. Encoded protein: CASSDSGSFRTDTQYF.

The J gene is TRBJ2-3, the V gene TRBV6-1; a weak D match, TRBD2 (6 bases). Between the trimmed V and J ends, which lost 2 bases and 2 bases, there was a span of 14 bases. Germline CDR1 MNHNS, CDR2 SASEGT. This CDR3 has 16 residues. This chain's CDR3 is CASSESVPGVTDTQYF. CDR3 coding DNA: TGTGCCAGCAGTGAATCCGTGCCGGGGGTCACAGATACGCAGTATTTT.

In its sample, this clonotype was seen a few times. This chain links TRBV4-2 with TRBJ2-7; D unresolved. The CDR3 runs to 14 residues. V was trimmed by 0 bases and J by 3 bases, leaving 9 bases between them. CDR1 is LGHNA and CDR2 is YNFKEQ in the germline V gene. Here the CDR3 DNA reads TGTGCCAGCAGCCAAGATGTGAGCTACTACGAGCAGTACTTC. It translates to CASSQDVSYYEQYF.

There are a few counts of this clonotype. This chain connects TRBV24-1 to TRBJ2-3, with 7 bases matching TRBD2. The germline gives CDR1 KGHDR, CDR2 SFDVKD. The CDR3 totals 14 residues. With V trimmed by 3 bases and J by 1 base, 0 bases remained unmatched. CDR3 region: CATSDSGGTDTQYF. The CDR3 region has the DNA TGTGCCACCAGTGATAGCGGGGGCACAGATACGCAGTATTTT.

This clonotype came up a few times. The rearrangement joins TRBV4-1 to TRBJ1-1; D is possibly TRBD1 (6 bases). CDR3 length: 16 amino acids. The V and J ends lost 4 bases and 0 bases respectively, with 15 bases between them. Germline V gives CDR1 MGHRA, CDR2 YSYEKL. The CDR3 DNA sequence: TGCGCCAGCAGCCGAGCCGCGGGGGGCCTGAACACTGAAGCTTTCTTT. It specifies CASSRAAGGLNTEAFF.

This clonotype was picked up a small number of times. The gene calls are TRBV12-3 or TRBV12-4 and TRBJ2-3, with TRBD2 matching over 10 bases. The CDR3 consists of 16 residues. The J segment lost 0 bases and the V segment lost 2 bases, leaving 2 bases of the junction unmatched. As DNA, the CDR3 is TGTGCCAGCAGTTTACTACTAGCGGGGAGCACAGATACGCAGTATTTT. Protein sequence: CASSLLLAGSTDTQYF.

The gene calls are TRBV29-1 and TRBJ2-1; D remains ambiguous. The CDR3 loop spans 8 amino acids. The ends were cut back, 3 bases at V and 9 bases at J, with 0 bases in the middle. Germline V gene data show CDR1 as SQVTM and CDR2 as ANQGSEA. The CDR3 coding sequence is TGCAGCGTTGATGAGCAGTTCTTC. It encodes CSVDEQFF.

The V gene is TRBV12-3 or TRBV12-4, the J gene TRBJ1-6, with no clear D. The CDR3 length is 14 residues. Trimming pared 1 base from V and 5 bases from J, leaving 6 bases between. CDR3 protein: CASSLGRNNSPLHF. CDR3 bases: TGTGCCAGCAGTTTAGGGCGGAATAATTCACCCCTCCACTTT.

The V gene is TRBV9, the J gene TRBJ2-7; no reliable D call. The germline gives CDR1 SGDLS, CDR2 YYNGEE. V was shortened by 4 bases and J by 1 base, with 15 bases between the two germline ends. The CDR3 loop spans 15 amino acids. CDR3 protein: CASSPETFPSYEQYF. As DNA, the CDR3 is TGTGCCAGCAGCCCTGAAACATTTCCATCCTACGAGCAGTACTTC.

This clonotype has only a few counts. The CDR3 reads CASTREEDTEAFF. CDR3 nucleotide sequence: TGTGCCAGCACCAGGGAGGAAGACACTGAAGCTTTCTTT. This chain joins TRBV6-1 and TRBJ1-1, with TRBD1 as a possible D gene (5 bases). V lost 7 bases, J lost 3 bases, and 12 bases lay in between. From germline, CDR1 is MNHNS and CDR2 SASEGT. This CDR3 spans 13 amino acids.

The V gene is TRBV11-2, the J gene TRBJ2-7; D ambiguous. Germline-derived CDR1 and CDR2 are SGHAT and FQNNGV. CDR3 length: 16 amino acids. Trimming removed 0 bases from V and 0 bases from J, with 12 bases in between. CDR3 in amino acids: CASSLDLPPSSYEQYF. For the CDR3, the DNA is TGTGCCAGCAGCTTAGATTTACCACCCAGCTCCTACGAGCAGTACTTC.

The chain carries TRBV12-3 or TRBV12-4 and TRBJ2-2; 8 nucleotides align to TRBD2. CDR3 length: 13 residues. J lost 5 bases, V lost 5 bases, and 1 base had no gene match. CDR3 region: CASSQRETGELFF. CDR3 sequence (DNA): TGTGCCAGCAGTCAGCGGGAGACCGGGGAGCTGTTTTTT.

This clonotype has more than one count but fewer than ten. This chain connects TRBV4-3 to TRBJ2-7; TRBD1 matches 8 bases. CDR3 length: 14 residues. CDR1 is LGHNA and CDR2 is YSLEER in the germline V gene. Trimming cost V 6 bases and J 6 bases; bases outside gene matches: 10. The CDR3 loop reads CASRYRDRFREQYF. CDR3 nucleotide sequence: TGCGCCAGCAGATACCGGGACAGGTTTCGCGAGCAGTACTTC.

A few counts support this clonotype. This sequence joins TRBV4-3 and TRBJ2-5; 9 bases are a match to TRBD2. In germline, CDR1 is LGHNA, CDR2 YSLEER. V lost 0 bases to trimming and J lost 4 bases; unmatched junction nucleotides: 18. The CDR3 is 20 residues long. Here the CDR3 reads CASSQDPPPGLALTPETQYF. CDR3 nucleotides: TGCGCCAGCAGCCAAGACCCACCCCCGGGACTAGCACTTACCCCAGAGACCCAGTACTTC.

This clonotype was picked up a small number of times. This chain links TRBV5-4 with TRBJ2-6, with TRBD1 matching 8 bases. V was pared by 4 bases and J by 2 bases, with 5 bases of the junction left unmatched. The germline CDR1 and CDR2 sequences are SGHNT and YYREEE (reference sequence). The length of the CDR3 is 16 residues. CDR3 amino acids: CASSLAGGAGANVLTF. As DNA, the CDR3 is TGTGCCAGCAGCCTGGCAGGGGGCGCTGGGGCCAACGTCCTGACTTTC.

This clonotype turned up a few times. This chain uses TRBV4-1 with TRBJ2-7; 9 bases fit TRBD2. V was clipped by 1 base and J by 0 bases; unmatched bases: 16. This CDR3 spans 20 amino acids. Germline CDR1 is MGHRA and CDR2 is YSYEKL. The CDR3 DNA is TGCGCCAGCAGCCAAGTCATGGGGTTTGTAGCGGGGGTGCGCTCCTACGAGCAGTACTTC. This gives the protein CASSQVMGFVAGVRSYEQYF.

This clonotype was picked up many times. The gene calls are TRBV4-1 and TRBJ2-7; weak D call: TRBD2 (5 bases). Germline assignment: CDR1 MGHRA and CDR2 YSYEKL. The CDR3 runs to 15 residues. V dropped 0 bases and J dropped 5 bases, with 14 bases sitting between them. CDR3 sequence reads: CASSQDSGTRNEQYF. DNA for the CDR3: TGCGCCAGCAGCCAAGATTCGGGAACCAGGAACGAGCAGTACTTC.

The table lists this clonotype with a few counts. CDR3 region: CASSSRTGTGRNTIYF. The DNA of the CDR3 is TGTGCCAGCAGCTCTCGAACCGGGACAGGGAGGAACACCATATATTTT. The chain recombines TRBV7-2 with TRBJ1-3; TRBD1 agrees at 9 bases. Per the germline V gene, CDR1 is SGHTA and CDR2 is FQGNSA. The CDR3 covers 16 residues. The trim removed 4 bases at V and 7 bases at J, leaving 11 bases unmatched.

This clonotype showed up just a few times. The rearrangement uses TRBV20-1 and TRBJ1-1; D call uncertain. V lost 4 bases and J lost 1, with 16 bases in between. Germline CDR1 reads DFQATT; CDR2 reads SNEGSKA (reference sequence). The CDR3 is 15 residues long. CDR3 region: CSATIPIDGNTEAFF. CDR3 in DNA: TGCAGTGCTACAATTCCTATAGACGGGAACACTGAAGCTTTCTTT.